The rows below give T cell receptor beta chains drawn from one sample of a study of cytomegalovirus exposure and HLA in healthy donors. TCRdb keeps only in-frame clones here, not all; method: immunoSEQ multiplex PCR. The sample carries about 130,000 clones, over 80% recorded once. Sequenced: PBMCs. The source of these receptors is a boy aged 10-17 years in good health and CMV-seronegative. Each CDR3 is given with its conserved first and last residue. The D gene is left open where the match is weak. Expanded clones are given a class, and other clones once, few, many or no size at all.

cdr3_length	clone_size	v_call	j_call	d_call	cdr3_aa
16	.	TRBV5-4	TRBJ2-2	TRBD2	CASSRPDSGSSRELFF
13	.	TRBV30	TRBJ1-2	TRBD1	CAWSVLRGLGYTF
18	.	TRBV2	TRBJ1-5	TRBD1	CASTIGTGAPYSNQPQHF
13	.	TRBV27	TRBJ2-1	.	CASRIMQGNEQFF
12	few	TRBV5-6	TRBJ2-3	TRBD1	CASSQTGNTQYF
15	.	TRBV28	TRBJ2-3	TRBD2	CASSLTSGSLDTQYF
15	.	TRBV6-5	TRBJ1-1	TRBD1	CASSYQGAWSTEAFF
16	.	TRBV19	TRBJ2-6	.	CASSIGSFSGANVLTF
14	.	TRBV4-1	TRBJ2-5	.	CASSPQGGKETQYF
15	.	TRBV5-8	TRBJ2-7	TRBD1	CASSVTGTGLGEQYF
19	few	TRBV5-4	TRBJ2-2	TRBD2	CASSTIGTSGRGATGELFF
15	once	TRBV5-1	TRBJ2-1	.	CASSLAASGDNEQFF
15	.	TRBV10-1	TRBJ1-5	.	CASSDSSLGRQPQHF
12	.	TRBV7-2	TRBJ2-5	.	CASSFNSETQYF
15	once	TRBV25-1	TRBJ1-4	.	CASSELYSGNEKLFF
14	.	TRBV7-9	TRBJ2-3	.	CASRSGTSTDTQYF
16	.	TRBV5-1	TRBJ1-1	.	CASSLYSPQVGTEAFF
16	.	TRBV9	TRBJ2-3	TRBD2	CASSAGGGLNTDTQYF
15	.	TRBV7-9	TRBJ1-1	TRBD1	CASSSLTGRNTEAFF
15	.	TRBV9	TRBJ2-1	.	CASSVTGSSYNEQFF
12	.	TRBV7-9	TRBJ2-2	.	CASRPGAGELFF
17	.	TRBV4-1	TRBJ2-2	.	CASSQGGPSGPTGELFF
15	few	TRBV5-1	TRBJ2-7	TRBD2	CASSGGTSGTYEQYF
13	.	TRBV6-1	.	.	CASRRTSSYEQYF
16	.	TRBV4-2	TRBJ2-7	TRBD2	CASSQVSTSGSYEQYF
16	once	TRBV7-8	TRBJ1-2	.	CASSLGVLGSGYGYTF
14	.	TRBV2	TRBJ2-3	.	CAMRWRASTDTQYF
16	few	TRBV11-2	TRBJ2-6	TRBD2	CASRPRGGTGANVLTF
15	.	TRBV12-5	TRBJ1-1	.	CASKSAGGLNTEAFF
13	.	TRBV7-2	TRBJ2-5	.	CASSFDRKETQYF
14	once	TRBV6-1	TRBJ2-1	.	CASTPPRSYNEQFF
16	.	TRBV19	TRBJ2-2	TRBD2	CASSTRTSGNTGELFF
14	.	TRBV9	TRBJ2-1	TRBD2	CASSVATSGLEQFF
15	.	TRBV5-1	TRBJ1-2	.	CASSLEPGPNYGYTF
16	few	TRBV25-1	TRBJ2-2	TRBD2	CASSDHGTKNTGELFF
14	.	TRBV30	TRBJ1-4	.	CAWSVLGGREKLFF
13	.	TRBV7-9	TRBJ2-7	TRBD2	CASSIAGGNEQYF
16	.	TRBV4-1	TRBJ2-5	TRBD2	CASSQLPAGAQETQYF
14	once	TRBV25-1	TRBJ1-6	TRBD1	CASSGGQGNSPLHF
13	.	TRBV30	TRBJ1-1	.	CAWSATLPEVAFF
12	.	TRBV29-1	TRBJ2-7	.	CSVVDQNYEQYF
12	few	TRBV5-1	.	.	CASSQNSYEQYF
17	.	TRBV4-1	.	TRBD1	CASSQVHGTGWVHEQYF
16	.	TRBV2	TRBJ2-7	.	CASSPFGRGGSYEQYF
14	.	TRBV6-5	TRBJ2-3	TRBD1	CASSLTGATDTQYF
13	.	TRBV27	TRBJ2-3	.	CASSLEVAYTQYF
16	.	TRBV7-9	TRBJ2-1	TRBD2	CASSPGTSGRWDEQFF
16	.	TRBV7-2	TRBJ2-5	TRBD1	CASSSGRTGGQETQYF
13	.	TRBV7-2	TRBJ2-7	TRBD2	CASASGNSYEQYF
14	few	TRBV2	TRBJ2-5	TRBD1	CASMTGTGQETQYF
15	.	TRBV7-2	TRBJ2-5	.	CASSSPKTGLETQYF
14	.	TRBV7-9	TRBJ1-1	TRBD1	CASRAGQGNTEAFF
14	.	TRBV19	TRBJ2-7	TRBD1	CASSIVGQIYEQYF
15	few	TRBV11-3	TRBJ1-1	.	CASSLDRPGTTEAFF
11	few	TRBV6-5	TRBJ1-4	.	CASRYNEKLFF
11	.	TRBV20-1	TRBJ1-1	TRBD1	CSAKDRPEAFF
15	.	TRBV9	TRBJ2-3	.	CASSVATRVGDTQYF
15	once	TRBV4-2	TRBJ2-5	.	CASSQETGRAKTQYF
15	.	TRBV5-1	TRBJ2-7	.	CASSLWQGGPYEQYF
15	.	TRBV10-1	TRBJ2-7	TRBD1	CASSGDRRDHSEQYF